This TCR beta chain stems from a study of blood T cells in healthy people across ages. The study's findings and limits: TCR beta diversity per million T cells fell roughly linearly with age.

This clonotype was counted ten times or more. Its antigen is unidentified. Alongside a J-beta primer mix, a sample-barcoded 5' primer served in a second PCR lasting roughly 6 to 11 cycles. TCRdb passed the 5' RACE reads through MiXCR, listing each CDR3 protein once. The repertoire holds 590,000 or so distinct CDR3 sequences, with approximately 30% as singletons. In germline, CDR1 is DFQATT, CDR2 SNEGSKA (reference sequence). The CDR3 runs to 13 residues. V lost 5 bases, J lost 3 bases, and 14 bases lay in between. Extracted total RNA amounted to at least 5.5 micrograms for each sample. This TCR came from a woman of 80 years or more in good health. What was sequenced was blood. The chain has TRBV20-1 and TRBJ2-7; D may be TRBD1 (6 bases). As DNA, the CDR3 is TGCAGTGCTCCGACCGGGACATACTACGAGCAGTACTTC. This codes for CSAPTGTYYEQYF.